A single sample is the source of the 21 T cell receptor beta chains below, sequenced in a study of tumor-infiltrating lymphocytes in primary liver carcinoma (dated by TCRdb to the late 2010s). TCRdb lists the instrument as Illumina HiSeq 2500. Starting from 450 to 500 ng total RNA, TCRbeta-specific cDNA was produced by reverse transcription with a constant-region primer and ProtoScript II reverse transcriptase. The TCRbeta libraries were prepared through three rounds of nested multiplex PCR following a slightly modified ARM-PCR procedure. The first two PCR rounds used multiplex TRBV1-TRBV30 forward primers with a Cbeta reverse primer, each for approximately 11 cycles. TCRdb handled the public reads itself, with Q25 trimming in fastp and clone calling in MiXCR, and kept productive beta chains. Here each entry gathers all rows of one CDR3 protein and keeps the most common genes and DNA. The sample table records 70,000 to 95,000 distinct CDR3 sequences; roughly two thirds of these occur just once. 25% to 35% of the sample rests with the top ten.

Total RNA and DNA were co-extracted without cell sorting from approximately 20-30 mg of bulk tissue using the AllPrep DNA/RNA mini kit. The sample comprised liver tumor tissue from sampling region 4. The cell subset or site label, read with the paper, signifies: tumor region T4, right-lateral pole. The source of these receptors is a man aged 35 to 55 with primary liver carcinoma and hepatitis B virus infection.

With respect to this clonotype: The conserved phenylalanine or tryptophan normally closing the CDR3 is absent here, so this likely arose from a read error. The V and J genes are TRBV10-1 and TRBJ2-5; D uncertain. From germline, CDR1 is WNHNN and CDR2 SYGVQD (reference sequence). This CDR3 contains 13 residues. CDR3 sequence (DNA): TGCGCCAACAGTGAGGAAGGCCAAGAGACCCAGTACTCC. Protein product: CANSEEGQETQYS.

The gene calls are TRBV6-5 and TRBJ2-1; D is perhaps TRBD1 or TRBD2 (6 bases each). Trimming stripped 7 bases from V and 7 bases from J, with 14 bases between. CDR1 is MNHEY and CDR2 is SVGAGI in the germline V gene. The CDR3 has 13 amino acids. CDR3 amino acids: CASMGGQGNEQFF. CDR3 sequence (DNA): TGTGCCAGCATGGGGGGACAAGGGAATGAGCAGTTCTTC.

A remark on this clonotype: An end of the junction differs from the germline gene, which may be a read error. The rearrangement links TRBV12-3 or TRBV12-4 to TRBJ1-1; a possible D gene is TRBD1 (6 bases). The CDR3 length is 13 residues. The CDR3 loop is CAGSADRNTEAFF. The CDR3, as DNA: TGTGCCGGCAGTGCGGACAGGAACACTGAAGCTTTCTTT.

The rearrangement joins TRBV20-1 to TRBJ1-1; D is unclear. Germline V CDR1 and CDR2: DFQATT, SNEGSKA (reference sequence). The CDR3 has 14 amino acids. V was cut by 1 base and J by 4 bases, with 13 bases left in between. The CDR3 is CSARGMDGPTEAFF. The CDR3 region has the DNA TGCAGTGCTAGAGGGATGGACGGTCCCACTGAAGCTTTCTTT.

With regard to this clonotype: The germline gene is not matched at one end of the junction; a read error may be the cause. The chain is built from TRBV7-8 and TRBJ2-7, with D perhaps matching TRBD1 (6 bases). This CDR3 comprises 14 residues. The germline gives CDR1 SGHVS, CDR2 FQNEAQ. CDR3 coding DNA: TGTGCCAGCAGATTAGGGTACAGGGACAAGGACCAGTACTTC. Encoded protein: CASRLGYRDKDQYF.

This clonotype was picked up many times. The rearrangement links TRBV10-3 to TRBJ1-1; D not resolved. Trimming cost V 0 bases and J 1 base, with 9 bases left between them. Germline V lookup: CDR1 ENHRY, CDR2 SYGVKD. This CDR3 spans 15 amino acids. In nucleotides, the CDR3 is TGTGCCATCAGTGAGTCGACAAGACAGAACACTGAAGCTTTCTTT. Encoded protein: CAISESTRQNTEAFF.

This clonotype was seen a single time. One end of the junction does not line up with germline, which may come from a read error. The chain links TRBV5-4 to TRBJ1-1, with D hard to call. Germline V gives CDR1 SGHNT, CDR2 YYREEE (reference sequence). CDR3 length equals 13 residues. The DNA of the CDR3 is TGCGCCAGCAGTATTACCAAGGGTACTGAAGCTTTCTTT. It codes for CASSITKGTEAFF.

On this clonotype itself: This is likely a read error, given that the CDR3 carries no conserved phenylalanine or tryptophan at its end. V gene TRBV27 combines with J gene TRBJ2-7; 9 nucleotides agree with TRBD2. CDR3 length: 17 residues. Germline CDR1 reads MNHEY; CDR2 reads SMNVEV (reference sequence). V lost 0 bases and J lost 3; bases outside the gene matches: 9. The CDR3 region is CASSLSRSAGGIYEQYL. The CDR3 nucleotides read TGTGCCAGCAGTTTATCTCGGTCGGCGGGAGGGATCTACGAGCAGTACTTG.

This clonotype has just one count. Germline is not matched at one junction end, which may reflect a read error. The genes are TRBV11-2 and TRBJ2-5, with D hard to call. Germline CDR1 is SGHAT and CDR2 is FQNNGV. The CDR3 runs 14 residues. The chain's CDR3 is CAGSSTGISLSQYF. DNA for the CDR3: TGTGCCGGCAGCTCGACTGGGATATCATTGTCCCAGTACTTC.

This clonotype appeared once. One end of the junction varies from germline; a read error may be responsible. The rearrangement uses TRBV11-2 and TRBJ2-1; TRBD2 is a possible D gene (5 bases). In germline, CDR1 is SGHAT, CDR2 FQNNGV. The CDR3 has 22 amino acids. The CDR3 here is CASSFSYRGPVKQVRSYNEQFF. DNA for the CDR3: TGTGCCAGCAGCTTCTCCTACCGGGGTCCCGTGAAACAAGTTCGCTCCTATAATGAGCAGTTCTTC.

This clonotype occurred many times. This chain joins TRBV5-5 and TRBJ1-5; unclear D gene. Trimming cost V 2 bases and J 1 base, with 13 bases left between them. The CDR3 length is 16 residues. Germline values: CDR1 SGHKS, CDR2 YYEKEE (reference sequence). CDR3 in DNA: TGTGCCAGCAGCTTCAACGGCCCGGGGAGCAATCAGCCCCAGCATTTT. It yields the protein CASSFNGPGSNQPQHF.

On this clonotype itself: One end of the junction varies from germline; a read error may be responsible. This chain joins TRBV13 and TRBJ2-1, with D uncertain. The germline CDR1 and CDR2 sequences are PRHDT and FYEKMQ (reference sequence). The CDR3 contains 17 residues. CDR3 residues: CASSPRLPSPPYNKQFF. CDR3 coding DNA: TGTGCCAGCAGCCCTAGATTGCCCAGCCCGCCCTACAATAAGCAGTTCTTC.

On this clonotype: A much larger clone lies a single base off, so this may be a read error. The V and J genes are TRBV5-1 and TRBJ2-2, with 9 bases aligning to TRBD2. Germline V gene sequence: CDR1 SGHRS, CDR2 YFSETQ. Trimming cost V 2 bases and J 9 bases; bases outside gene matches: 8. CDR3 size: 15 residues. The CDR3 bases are TGCGCCAGCAGCTTTAGTAGCGGGAGCGGCTGGGAGCTGTTTTTT. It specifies CASSFSSGSGWELFF.

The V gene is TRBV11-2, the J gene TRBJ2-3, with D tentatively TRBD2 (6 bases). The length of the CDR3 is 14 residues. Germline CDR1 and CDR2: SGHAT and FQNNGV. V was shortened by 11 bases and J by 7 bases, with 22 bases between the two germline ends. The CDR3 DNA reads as TGTGCCGGAGGGGTAGGGGAGTCCGCAAATACGCAGTATTTT. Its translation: CAGGVGESANTQYF.

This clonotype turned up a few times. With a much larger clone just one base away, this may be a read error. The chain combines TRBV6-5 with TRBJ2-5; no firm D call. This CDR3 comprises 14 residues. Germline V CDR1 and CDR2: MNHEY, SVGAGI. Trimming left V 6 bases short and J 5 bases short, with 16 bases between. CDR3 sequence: CASSFTETKETQYF. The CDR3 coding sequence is TGTGCCAGCAGCTTTACAGAGACGAAGGAGACCCAGTACTTC.

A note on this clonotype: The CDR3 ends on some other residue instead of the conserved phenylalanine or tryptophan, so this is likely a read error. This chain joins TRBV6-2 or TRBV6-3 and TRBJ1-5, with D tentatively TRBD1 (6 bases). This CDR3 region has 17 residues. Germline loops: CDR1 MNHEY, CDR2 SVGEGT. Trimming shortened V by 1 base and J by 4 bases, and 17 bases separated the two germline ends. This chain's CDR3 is CASSYYGQGLENQPQHL. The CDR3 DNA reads TGTGCCAGCAGTTACTATGGGCAGGGGTTGGAGAATCAGCCCCAGCATCTT.

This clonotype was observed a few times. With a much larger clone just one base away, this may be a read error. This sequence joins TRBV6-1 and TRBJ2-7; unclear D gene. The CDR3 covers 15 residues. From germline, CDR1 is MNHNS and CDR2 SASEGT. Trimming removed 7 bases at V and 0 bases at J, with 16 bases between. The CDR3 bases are TGTGCCAGCACCTCTCTGCAGGCAGTCTCCTACGAGCAGTACTTC. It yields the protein CASTSLQAVSYEQYF.

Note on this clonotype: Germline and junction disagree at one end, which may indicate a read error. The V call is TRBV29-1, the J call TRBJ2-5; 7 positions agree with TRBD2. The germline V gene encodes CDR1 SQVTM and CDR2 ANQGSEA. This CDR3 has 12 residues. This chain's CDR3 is CSVVGAGETRYF. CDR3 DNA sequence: TGCAGCGTTGTCGGGGCGGGAGAGACCCGGTACTTC.

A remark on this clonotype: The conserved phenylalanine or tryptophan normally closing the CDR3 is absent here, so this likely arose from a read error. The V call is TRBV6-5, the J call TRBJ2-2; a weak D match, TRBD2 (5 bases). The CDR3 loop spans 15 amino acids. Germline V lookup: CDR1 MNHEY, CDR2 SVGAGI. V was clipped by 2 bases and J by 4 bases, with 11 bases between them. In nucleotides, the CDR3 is TGTGCCAGCAGTTACGCAGTGGACTGCACCGGGGAGCTGTTTTAC. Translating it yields CASSYAVDCTGELFY.

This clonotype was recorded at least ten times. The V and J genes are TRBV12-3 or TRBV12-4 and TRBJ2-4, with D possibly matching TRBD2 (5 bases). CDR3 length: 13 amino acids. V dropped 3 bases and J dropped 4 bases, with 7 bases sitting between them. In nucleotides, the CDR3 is TGTGCCAGCAGTTTTGGAGGAAAAAACATTCAGTACTTC. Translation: CASSFGGKNIQYF.

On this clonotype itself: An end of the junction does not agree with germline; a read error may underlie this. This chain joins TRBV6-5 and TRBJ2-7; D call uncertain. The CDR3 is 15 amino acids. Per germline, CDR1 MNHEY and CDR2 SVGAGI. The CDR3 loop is CASSYSLDSVYEQNF. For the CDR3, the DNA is TGTGCCAGCAGTTACTCTCTAGATTCTGTCTACGAGCAGAACTTC.